The clone carrying this T cell receptor (beta chain) was seen a few times. The antigen is undetermined. The J segment lost 14 bases and the V segment lost 6 bases, leaving 12 bases of the junction unmatched. The CDR3 covers 13 residues. The sample originates from a study of T cells in Graves' hyperthyroidism and ophthalmopathy. Study-wide points: A 13 V-J model separated ophthalmopathy from stable hyperthyroidism.

Ophthalmopathy patients all had a Clinical Activity Score of at least 3, a NOSPECS grade of at least 4 and disease under 3 months old. It was around 10 ml of fresh peripheral blood that supplied the PBMCs. From RNA transcripts, TCR beta CDR3 regions were amplified. A set of HTBI primers served as the primers for a first-round RT-PCR of the TCR CDR3. TCRdb independently ran MiXCR on the multiplex PCR reads; one entry per CDR3 protein. The sample consists of approximately 600,000 distinct CDR3 sequences, roughly 20% of them appearing once. Sequenced sample: blood. This sequence was found in a man between 25 and 39 years old with Graves' ophthalmopathy. This rearrangement joins TRBV12-3 or TRBV12-4 to TRBJ2-1, with 8 bases aligning to TRBD2. The CDR3 protein is CASRPPTGLVEFF. The DNA for the CDR3 is TGTGCCAGCAGACCGCCGACGGGACTAGTGGAGTTCTTC.